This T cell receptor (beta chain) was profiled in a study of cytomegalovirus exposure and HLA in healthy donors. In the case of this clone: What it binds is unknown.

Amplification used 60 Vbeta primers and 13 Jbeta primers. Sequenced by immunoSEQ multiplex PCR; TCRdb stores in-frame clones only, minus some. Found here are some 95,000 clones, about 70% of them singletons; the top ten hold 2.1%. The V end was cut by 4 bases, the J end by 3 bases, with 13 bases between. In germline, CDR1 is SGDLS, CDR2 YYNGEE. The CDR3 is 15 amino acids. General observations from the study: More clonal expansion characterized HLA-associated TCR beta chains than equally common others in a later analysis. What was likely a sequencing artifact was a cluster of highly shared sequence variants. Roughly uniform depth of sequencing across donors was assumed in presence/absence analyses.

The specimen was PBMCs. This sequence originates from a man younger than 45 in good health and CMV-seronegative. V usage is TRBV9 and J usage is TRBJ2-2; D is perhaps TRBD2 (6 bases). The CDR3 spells CASSPPWGDTGELFF. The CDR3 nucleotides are TGTGCCAGCAGCCCCCCTTGGGGGGACACCGGGGAGCTGTTTTTT.